This is a list of T cell receptor beta chains from one sample in a study of lymphopenia after photon versus proton radiotherapy. TCRdb keeps only in-frame clones here, not all; method: immunoSEQ multiplex PCR. Among about 160,000 clones listed, less than 90% were seen once. The sequenced sample was peripheral blood, obtained from a patient treated with photon-based radiotherapy. Receptors were obtained from a man aged 50 or older with gastric cancer. Both conserved end residues are part of each CDR3. The order of the fields is J gene, D gene, V gene, clone size, CDR3 protein, CDR3 DNA. The D gene is left open where the match is weak. Clone size is not always given. Where it is, it says once, few, many or a class for expanded clones.

TRBJ1-3 | NA | TRBV5-4 | NA | CASSFSRGAGNTIYF | TGTGCCAGCAGCTTTAGTAGGGGAGCCGGAAACACCATATATTTT
TRBJ2-7 | NA | TRBV11-2 | NA | CASSSHEGGPYEQYF | TGTGCCAGCAGCTCACATGAGGGGGGTCCCTACGAGCAGTACTTC
TRBJ1-2 | TRBD1 | TRBV28 | NA | CASSLSHPGQVINYGYTF | TGTGCCAGCAGTTTATCCCACCCGGGACAGGTTATTAACTATGGCTACACCTTC
TRBJ2-2 | NA | TRBV19 | once | CASSIRWGELFF | TGTGCCAGTAGTATCAGGTGGGGGGAGCTGTTTTTT
TRBJ1-2 | NA | TRBV11-1 | NA | CASSLGRSYGYTF | TGTGCCAGCAGCTTAGGACGGAGCTATGGCTACACCTTC
TRBJ2-1 | TRBD2 | TRBV4-3 | NA | CASSFGLAGGNEQFF | TGCGCCAGCAGCTTCGGACTAGCGGGAGGGAATGAGCAGTTCTTC
TRBJ2-7 | TRBD1 | TRBV28 | NA | CASNNRGPTYEQYF | TGTGCCAGCAATAACAGGGGGCCAACCTACGAGCAGTACTTC
TRBJ2-5 | NA | TRBV7-8 | NA | CASSLVGETQYF | TGTGCCAGCAGCTTAGTCGGGGAGACCCAGTACTTC
TRBJ2-3 | TRBD2 | TRBV29-1 | NA | CSVERAGGHTDTQYF | TGCAGCGTTGAAAGGGCGGGAGGACACACAGATACGCAGTATTTT
TRBJ2-3 | TRBD2 | TRBV19 | NA | CASSPGLAGITDTQYF | TGTGCCAGTAGTCCCGGACTAGCGGGGATCACAGATACGCAGTATTTT
TRBJ1-1 | NA | TRBV29-1 | NA | CSVENRVEHRAEAFF | TGCAGCGTTGAAAACAGGGTAGAACATCGGGCTGAAGCTTTCTTT
TRBJ2-2 | NA | TRBV7-9 | NA | CASNHLRGQENTGELFF | TGTGCCAGCAACCACCTCCGGGGCCAGGAGAACACCGGGGAGCTGTTTTTT
TRBJ2-5 | NA | TRBV19 | once | CASSERETQYF | TGTGCCAGTTCTGAGCGAGAGACCCAGTACTTC
TRBJ2-2 | NA | TRBV2 | NA | CATLSNMGGGELFF | TGTGCCACCCTCTCCAATATGGGTGGCGGGGAGCTGTTTTTT
TRBJ2-6 | TRBD1 | TRBV5-6 | NA | CASSPTGGSGANVLTF | TGTGCCAGCAGCCCTACAGGGGGTTCTGGGGCCAACGTCCTGACTTTC
TRBJ1-5 | NA | TRBV27 | NA | CASSFTGQPQHF | TGTGCCAGCAGTTTCACAGGTCAGCCCCAGCATTTT
TRBJ1-5 | TRBD1 | TRBV28 | NA | CASSLRDRGKPPQHF | TGTGCCAGCAGTTTACGGGACAGGGGGAAGCCTCCCCAGCATTTT
TRBJ2-2 | NA | TRBV27 | NA | CASRWGATGELFF | TGTGCCAGCAGGTGGGGGGCAACCGGGGAGCTGTTTTTT
TRBJ1-5 | NA | TRBV28 | NA | CASSYFSLQDGSNQPQHF | TGTGCCAGCAGTTACTTTTCCTTACAGGACGGGAGCAATCAGCCCCAGCATTTT
TRBJ2-2 | TRBD2 | TRBV28 | NA | CASSAPGGWNTGELFF | TGTGCCAGCAGTGCCCCGGGGGGTTGGAACACCGGGGAGCTGTTTTTT
TRBJ2-5 | NA | TRBV25-1 | NA | CASSEYPWGSPQYF | TGTGCCAGCAGTGAATATCCCTGGGGGAGTCCCCAGTACTTC
TRBJ2-2 | TRBD1 | TRBV28 | NA | CASSPHGTGDTGELFF | TGTGCCAGCAGCCCACACGGGACAGGGGATACCGGGGAGCTGTTTTTT
TRBJ1-4 | NA | TRBV30 | once | CAWSPATVEKLFF | TGTGCCTGGAGTCCAGCGACGGTGGAAAAACTGTTTTTT
TRBJ2-5 | NA | TRBV11-2 | NA | CASSLGQGTQYF | TGTGCCAGCAGCTTAGGCCAGGGGACCCAGTACTTC
TRBJ1-1 | NA | TRBV5-1 | NA | CASSLDFTSGNTEAFF | TGCGCCAGCAGCTTGGACTTTACCTCTGGGAACACTGAAGCTTTCTTT
TRBJ1-1 | NA | TRBV5-1 | NA | CASSGRVGYTEAFF | TGCGCCAGCAGCGGGAGGGTGGGGTACACTGAAGCTTTCTTT
TRBJ2-1 | TRBD2 | TRBV9 | NA | CASSPRLLAGGPDNEQFF | TGTGCCAGCAGCCCTCGGCTACTAGCGGGAGGGCCGGACAATGAGCAGTTCTTC
TRBJ2-2 | TRBD2 | TRBV11-2 | NA | CASSWPRSGTSRETRELFF | TGTGCCAGCAGCTGGCCTAGGAGCGGGACCTCGAGGGAAACACGGGAGCTGTTTTTT
TRBJ1-2 | NA | TRBV6-5 | NA | CASSYSPGNANYGYTF | TGTGCCAGCAGTTACTCCCCAGGAAACGCTAACTATGGCTACACCTTC
TRBJ2-7 | NA | TRBV10-3 | NA | CAISGQGGYEQYF | TGTGCCATCAGTGGTCAGGGGGGCTACGAGCAGTACTTC
TRBJ2-1 | TRBD2 | TRBV7-6 | NA | CASSLEVIVGLAGLNEQFF | TGTGCCAGCAGCTTAGAAGTCATAGTTGGGCTAGCGGGCCTTAATGAGCAGTTCTTC
TRBJ1-3 | NA | TRBV28 | NA | CASSSRFPRGAGGNTIYF | TGTGCCAGCAGTTCCCGATTCCCTAGGGGGGCCGGTGGAAACACCATATATTTT
TRBJ2-7 | TRBD2 | TRBV5-6 | NA | CASSWGLAGAEQYF | TGTGCCAGCAGCTGGGGACTAGCGGGAGCCGAGCAGTACTTC
TRBJ1-1 | TRBD1 | TRBV5-1 | NA | CASSTGQGGTEAFF | TGCGCCAGCAGCACGGGACAGGGAGGCACTGAAGCTTTCTTT
TRBJ2-7 | NA | TRBV27 | NA | CASSYKGSYEQYF | TGTGCCAGCAGTTACAAGGGGTCCTACGAGCAGTACTTC
TRBJ2-7 | NA | TRBV5-1 | NA | CASNGGTGYEQYF | TGCGCCAGCAACGGCGGGACGGGCTACGAGCAGTACTTC
TRBJ2-7 | NA | TRBV9 | NA | CASSAEDGQSSYEQYF | TGTGCCAGCAGCGCCGAGGACGGCCAGAGCTCCTACGAGCAGTACTTC
TRBJ1-2 | TRBD1 | TRBV30 | NA | CAWSGTGGGGYTF | TGTGCCTGGAGTGGGACAGGGGGCGGTGGCTACACCTTC
TRBJ1-5 | TRBD1 | TRBV6-5 | NA | CASRKTGRNQPQHF | TGTGCCAGCAGGAAGACAGGGCGCAATCAGCCCCAGCATTTT
TRBJ2-7 | NA | TRBV5-6 | NA | CASSLGSAYEQYF | TGTGCCAGCAGCTTAGGGAGCGCCTACGAGCAGTACTTC
TRBJ2-5 | TRBD2 | TRBV5-4 | NA | CASSLASSGIVTQYF | TGTGCCAGCAGCTTGGCGTCTAGCGGGATTGTGACCCAGTACTTC